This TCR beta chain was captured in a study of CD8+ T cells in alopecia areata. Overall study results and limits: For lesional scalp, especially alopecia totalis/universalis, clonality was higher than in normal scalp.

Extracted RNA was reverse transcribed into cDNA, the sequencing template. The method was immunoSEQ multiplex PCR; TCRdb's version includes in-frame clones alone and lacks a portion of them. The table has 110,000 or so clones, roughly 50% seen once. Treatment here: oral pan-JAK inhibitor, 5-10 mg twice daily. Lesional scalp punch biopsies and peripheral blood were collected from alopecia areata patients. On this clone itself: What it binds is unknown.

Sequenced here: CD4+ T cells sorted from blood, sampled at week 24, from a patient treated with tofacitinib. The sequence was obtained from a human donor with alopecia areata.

The CDR3 region has the DNA TGCAGCGCTCAACAGGGGGCCTACGAGCAGTACTTC. Protein sequence: CSAQQGAYEQYF. The V gene is TRBV29-1, the J gene TRBJ2-7, with 8 bases matching TRBD1. CDR3 length: 12 residues. J lost 2 bases, V lost 7 bases, and 4 bases had no gene match. Germline V gene lookup returns CDR1 SQVTM and CDR2 ANQGSEA.